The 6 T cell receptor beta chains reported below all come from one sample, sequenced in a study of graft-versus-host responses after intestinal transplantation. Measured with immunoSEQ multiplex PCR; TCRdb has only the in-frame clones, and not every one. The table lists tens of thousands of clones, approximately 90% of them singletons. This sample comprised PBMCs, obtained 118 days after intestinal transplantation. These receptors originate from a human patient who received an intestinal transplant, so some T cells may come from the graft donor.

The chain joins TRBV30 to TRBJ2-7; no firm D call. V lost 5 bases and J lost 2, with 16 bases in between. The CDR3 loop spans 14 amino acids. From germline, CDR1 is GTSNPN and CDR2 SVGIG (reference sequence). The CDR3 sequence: CAWATGPAAYEQYF. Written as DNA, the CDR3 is TGTGCCTGGGCCACTGGACCCGCCGCCTACGAGCAGTACTTC.

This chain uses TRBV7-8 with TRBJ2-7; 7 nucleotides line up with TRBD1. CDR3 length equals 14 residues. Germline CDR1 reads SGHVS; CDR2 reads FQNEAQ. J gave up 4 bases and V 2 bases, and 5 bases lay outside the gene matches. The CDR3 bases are TGTGCCAGCAGCTTACGACAGGGAAGATACGAGCAGTACTTC. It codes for CASSLRQGRYEQYF. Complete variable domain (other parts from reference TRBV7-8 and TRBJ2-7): GAGVSQSPRYKVAKRGQDVALRCDPISGHVSLFWYQQALGQGPEFLTYFQNEAQLDKSGLPSDRFFAERPEGSVSTLKIQRTQQEDSAVYLCASSLRQGRYEQYFGPGTRLTVT.

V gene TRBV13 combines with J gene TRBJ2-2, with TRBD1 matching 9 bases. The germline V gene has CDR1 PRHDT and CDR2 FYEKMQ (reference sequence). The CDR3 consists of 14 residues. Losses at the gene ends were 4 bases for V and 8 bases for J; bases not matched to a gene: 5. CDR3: CASSSTGGSGELFF. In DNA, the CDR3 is TGTGCCAGCAGCTCCACAGGGGGCTCGGGGGAGCTGTTTTTT.

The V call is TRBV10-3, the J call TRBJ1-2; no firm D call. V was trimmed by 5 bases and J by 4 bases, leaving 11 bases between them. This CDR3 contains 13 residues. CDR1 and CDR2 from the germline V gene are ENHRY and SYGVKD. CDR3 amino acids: CAISPLAAYGYTF. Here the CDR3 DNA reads TGTGCCATCAGTCCTTTGGCGGCCTATGGCTACACCTTC.

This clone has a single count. CDR3 DNA sequence: TGTGCCAGCAGCTTCGCCTCCCTCCAGATCTACACCATATATTTT. Translation: CASSFASLQIYTIYF. The V call is TRBV11-2, the J call TRBJ1-3, with D hard to call. This CDR3 comprises 15 residues. V was clipped by 3 bases and J by 8 bases, with 17 bases between them. Germline V gene data show CDR1 as SGHAT and CDR2 as FQNNGV.

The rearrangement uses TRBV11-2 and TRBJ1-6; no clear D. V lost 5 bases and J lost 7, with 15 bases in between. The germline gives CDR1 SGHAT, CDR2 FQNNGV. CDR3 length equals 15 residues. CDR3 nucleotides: TGTGCCAGCAGCCCAGCTTGGACGGGGAATTCACCCCTCCACTTT. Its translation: CASSPAWTGNSPLHF.